These 21 T cell receptor beta chains came from one sample sequenced in a study of human T cells and chemical hapten exposure. One entry per CDR3 protein results from TCRdb running MiXCR on the 5' RACE reads. The table records roughly 120,000 distinct CDR3 sequences, around 20% of them present only once. Unfractionated whole blood yielded total RNA. The receptors come from a human donor in good health.

The chain uses TRBV3-1 and TRBJ2-3; 7 bases align to TRBD2. The ends lost 4 bases at V and 3 bases at J; junction bases unmatched: 13. This CDR3 has 17 residues. Germline CDR1 reads LGHDT; CDR2 reads YNNKEL (reference sequence). For the CDR3, the DNA is TGTGCCAGCAGCCCCTTAGCCCCTAGCGGTGCGACAGATACGCAGTATTTT. Protein product: CASSPLAPSGATDTQYF.

The J gene is TRBJ2-5, the V gene TRBV3-1; D uncertain. Trimming took 7 bases from V and 1 from J, leaving 10 bases between them. The CDR3 is made up of 13 amino acids. The germline V gene has CDR1 LGHDT and CDR2 YNNKEL (reference sequence). CDR3 loop: CASKTGRQETQYF. The CDR3 DNA sequence: TGTGCCAGCAAGACCGGCCGCCAAGAGACCCAGTACTTC.

This clonotype was seen a few times. This chain connects TRBV4-2 to TRBJ2-1; 12 positions agree with TRBD2. The CDR3 loop spans 18 amino acids. J lost 7 bases, V lost 0 bases, and 10 bases had no gene match. The germline V gene encodes CDR1 LGHNA and CDR2 YNFKEQ. The DNA for the CDR3 is TGTGCCAGCAGCCAAGATCTCCTAGCGGGAGGGGTCCTAAATGAGCAGTTCTTC. It encodes CASSQDLLAGGVLNEQFF.

This clonotype was seen a handful of times. The chain uses TRBV2 and TRBJ1-4; no firm D call. CDR1 is SNHLY, CDR2 FYNNEI, per germline. This CDR3 contains 13 residues. Trimming took off 4 bases at V and 7 bases at J, with 10 bases between the two ends. The CDR3 here is CASSVRWGEKLFF. For the CDR3, the DNA is TGTGCCAGCAGTGTTAGGTGGGGTGAAAAACTGTTTTTT.

V is TRBV11-2 and J is TRBJ2-4, with 8 bases fitting TRBD1. CDR1 is SGHAT and CDR2 is FQNNGV in the germline V gene. The V gene end was trimmed by 5 bases and the J gene end by 7 bases; junction bases not matched to a gene: 4. CDR3 size: 13 residues. Here the CDR3 DNA reads TGTGCCAGCAGCCCACGGACAGGGAACATTCAGTACTTC. Protein: CASSPRTGNIQYF.

The gene calls are TRBV20-1 and TRBJ1-2, with no clear D. V was shortened by 0 bases and J by 0 bases, with 8 bases between the two germline ends. The V gene's germline CDR1 is DFQATT and CDR2 SNEGSKA (reference sequence). The CDR3 consists of 14 residues. The CDR3 here is CSAREWSANYGYTF. CDR3 nucleotides: TGCAGTGCTAGAGAATGGAGCGCTAACTATGGCTACACCTTC.

This clonotype was counted between two and nine times. V usage is TRBV21-1 and J usage is TRBJ1-6; the DNA was not compared with TRBD1, the D call given in the table. TRBV21-1 is tagged as a pseudogene. There are 15 residues in the CDR3. The CDR3: CASSRGAGRRAPLHF. The CDR3 DNA reads as TGTGCCAGCAGCAGGGGAGCGGGGCGTCGGGCACCCCTCCACTTT.

Only a few counts were recorded for this clonotype. The chain recombines TRBV7-2 with TRBJ2-7; tentatively, D is TRBD1 (6 bases). V lost 4 bases and J lost 3, with 13 bases in between. The CDR3 covers 14 residues. Per the germline V gene, CDR1 is SGHTA and CDR2 is FQGNSA. The CDR3 loop reads CASSSGALNYEQYF. The CDR3 nucleotides read TGTGCCAGCAGCTCAGGGGCCCTGAACTACGAGCAGTACTTC.

This chain links TRBV20-1 with TRBJ1-1, with 9 bases fitting TRBD1. Per germline, CDR1 DFQATT and CDR2 SNEGSKA (reference sequence). There are 16 residues in the CDR3. The ends lost 0 bases at V and 4 bases at J; junction bases unmatched: 9. The CDR3 protein is CSARDPYRGRGTEAFF. DNA of the CDR3: TGCAGTGCTAGAGACCCCTACAGGGGGCGAGGCACTGAAGCTTTCTTT.

The chain joins TRBV6-2 or TRBV6-3 to TRBJ2-3, with TRBD1 identical over 10 bases. The length of the CDR3 is 15 residues. From germline, CDR1 is MNHEY and CDR2 SVGEGT. J gave up 2 bases and V 6 bases, and 5 bases lay outside the gene matches. The CDR3 bases are TGTGCCAGCAGGAGGGGACAGGGGAACACAGATACGCAGTATTTT. Residues: CASRRGQGNTDTQYF.

V and J are TRBV7-2 and TRBJ2-3; D remains ambiguous. The CDR3 runs to 15 residues. V was trimmed by 2 bases and J by 2 bases, leaving 11 bases between them. Germline V gene lookup returns CDR1 SGHTA and CDR2 FQGNSA. Written as DNA, the CDR3 is TGTGCCAGCAGCTTATTTGTGGACCCCACAGATACGCAGTATTTT. Protein sequence: CASSLFVDPTDTQYF.

This clonotype was recorded a few times. This chain links TRBV4-1 with TRBJ2-7, with D possibly matching TRBD2 (6 bases). This CDR3 is 16 amino acids long. V was shortened by 1 base and J by 6 bases, with 19 bases between the two germline ends. CDR1 MGHRA and CDR2 YSYEKL come from the germline V gene. This CDR3 is CASSQGPGGNVFEQYF. CDR3 DNA sequence: TGCGCCAGCAGCCAAGGCCCTGGAGGGAACGTCTTCGAGCAGTACTTC.

The chain links TRBV5-1 to TRBJ1-1, with D possibly TRBD1 on 5 matching bases. V lost 0 bases to trimming and J lost 2 bases, with 17 bases between them. This CDR3 is 17 amino acids long. From germline, CDR1 is SGHRS and CDR2 YFSETQ. CDR3 sequence: CASSLEGGGTGNTEAFF. The CDR3 nucleotides are TGCGCCAGCAGCTTGGAAGGAGGAGGGACGGGAAACACTGAAGCTTTCTTT.

The chain couples TRBV3-1 to TRBJ2-1; 11 nucleotides line up with TRBD2. Trimming removed 5 bases from V and 6 bases from J; junction bases left unmatched: 6. The V gene's germline CDR1 is LGHDT and CDR2 YNNKEL (reference sequence). There are 15 residues in the CDR3. This chain's CDR3 is CASSSTSGSSNEQFF. As DNA, the CDR3 is TGTGCCAGCAGCTCCACTAGCGGGAGTTCCAATGAGCAGTTCTTC.

This clonotype has just a few counts. The V call is TRBV20-1, the J call TRBJ2-3; D is unclear. V shed 3 bases and J shed 6 bases, with 7 bases lying between them. CDR1 is DFQATT, CDR2 SNEGSKA, per germline (reference sequence). CDR3 length: 11 amino acids. Written as DNA, the CDR3 is TGCAGTGCTAGTAGCAGGGATACGCAGTATTTT. Its translation is CSASSRDTQYF.

The chain joins TRBV3-1 to TRBJ1-4; no clear D gene. The CDR3 is made up of 14 amino acids. The germline V gene has CDR1 LGHDT and CDR2 YNNKEL (reference sequence). V dropped 2 bases and J dropped 3 bases, with 7 bases sitting between them. CDR3 amino acids: CASSQKGPNEKLFF. CDR3 nucleotides: TGTGCCAGCAGCCAAAAAGGCCCTAATGAAAAACTGTTTTTT.

For this clonotype: Its ends do not fully match the called genes, so a read error is possible. The chain links TRBV18 to TRBJ2-6, with D tentatively TRBD1 (5 bases). Germline V lookup: CDR1 KGHSH, CDR2 LQKENI. The CDR3 is 15 residues long. The DNA for the CDR3 is TGTGCCAGCTCGCCACAGGACTCTGGGGCCAACGTCCTGACTTTC. Protein sequence: CASSPQDSGANVLTF.

This chain uses TRBV6-6 with TRBJ2-1; perhaps TRBD1 as D (5 bases). Germline CDR1 reads MNHNY; CDR2 reads SVGAGI (reference sequence). The germline V and J ends were trimmed by 2 bases and 5 bases, with 13 bases remaining between them. CDR3 length equals 15 residues. In nucleotides, the CDR3 is TGTGCCAGCAGTTACGCAGGACGGACAAACAATGAGCAGTTCTTC. This sequence encodes CASSYAGRTNNEQFF.

This clonotype came up a few times. The chain is built from TRBV20-1 and TRBJ1-5, with D possibly TRBD1 on 5 matching bases. The CDR3 consists of 12 residues. Trimming pared 7 bases from V and 6 bases from J, leaving 13 bases between. Germline CDR1 is DFQATT and CDR2 is SNEGSKA (reference sequence). The CDR3 reads CSGGEGSQPQHF. DNA for the CDR3: TGCAGTGGAGGGGAGGGGTCTCAGCCCCAGCATTTT.

This sequence joins TRBV5-4 and TRBJ2-2; D could derive from TRBD1 or TRBD2 (5 bases each). The CDR3 sequence is 16 residues long. The V end lost 4 bases, the J end lost 3 bases, and 16 bases lay between the germline ends. CDR1 and CDR2 from the germline V gene are SGHNT and YYREEE (reference sequence). CDR3 DNA sequence: TGTGCCAGCAGCGGGGGACCGAAAAGGGACACCGGGGAGCTGTTTTTT. This codes for CASSGGPKRDTGELFF.

This clonotype was detected a few times. This chain links TRBV27 with TRBJ2-1; either TRBD1 or TRBD2 may fit D (6 bases each). There are 13 residues in the CDR3. The V end was cut by 6 bases, the J end by 2 bases, with 8 bases between. The germline V gene encodes CDR1 MNHEY and CDR2 SMNVEV (reference sequence). The CDR3 is CASRRGAYNEQFF. The CDR3 DNA reads as TGTGCCAGCAGAAGGGGGGCCTACAATGAGCAGTTCTTC.